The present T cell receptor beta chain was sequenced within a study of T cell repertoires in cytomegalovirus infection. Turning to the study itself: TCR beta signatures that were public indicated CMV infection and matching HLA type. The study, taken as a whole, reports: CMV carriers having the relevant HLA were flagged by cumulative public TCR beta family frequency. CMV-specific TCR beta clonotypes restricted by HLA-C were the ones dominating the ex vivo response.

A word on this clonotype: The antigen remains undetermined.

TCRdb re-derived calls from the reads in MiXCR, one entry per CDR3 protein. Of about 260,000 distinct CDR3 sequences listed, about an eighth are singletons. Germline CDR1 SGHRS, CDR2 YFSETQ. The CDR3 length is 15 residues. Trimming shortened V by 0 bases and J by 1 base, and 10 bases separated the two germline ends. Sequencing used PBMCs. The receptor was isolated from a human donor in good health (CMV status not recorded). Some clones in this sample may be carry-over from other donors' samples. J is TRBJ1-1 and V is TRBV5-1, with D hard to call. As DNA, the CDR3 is TGCGCCAGCAGCTTGGAATGGGTGACGAACACTGAAGCTTTCTTT. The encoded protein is CASSLEWVTNTEAFF.